This T cell receptor (beta chain) emerged from a study of blood T cell repertoires in COVID-19. Data came from immunoSEQ multiplex PCR; TCRdb stores just in-frame clones and leaves some out. The sample lists 150,000 to 200,000 clones; around 78% were seen once. Trimming took 5 bases from V and 2 from J, leaving 10 bases between them. Germline lookup yields CDR1 MDHEN and CDR2 SYDVKM. The CDR3 totals 13 residues. This TCR was recovered from a woman in her forties or fifties who had recovered from COVID-19. The sequenced sample was PBMCs or T cells enriched from blood (not recorded which). This chain links TRBV28 with TRBJ2-7; D is possibly TRBD2 (6 bases). CDR3 loop: CASSRDWAYEQYV. CDR3 DNA: TGTGCCAGCAGTCGGGACTGGGCCTACGAGCAGTACGTC.